The 12 T cell receptor beta chains below come from one sample, sequenced in a study of blood T cell repertoires in COVID-19. The assay was immunoSEQ multiplex PCR, and TCRdb's table has in-frame clones only and misses some. The sample records about 48,000 clones, just over 85% being singletons. Specimen: peripheral blood. The receptor set was obtained from a woman aged 80 or over with acute or convalescent COVID-19.

This clone has only one observation. The chain is built from TRBV5-6 and TRBJ2-2, with 10 bases that match TRBD1. CDR1 SGHDT and CDR2 YYEEEE come from the germline V gene. The CDR3 is made up of 15 amino acids. V dropped 3 bases and J dropped 5; count of bases not matched to a gene: 4. The CDR3 is CASSYGQGGTGELFF. The CDR3 region has the DNA TGTGCCAGCAGCTATGGACAGGGGGGTACCGGGGAGCTGTTTTTT.

The chain recombines TRBV19 with TRBJ1-5; TRBD1 might be the D (5 bases). This CDR3 has 12 residues. Germline assignment: CDR1 LNHDA and CDR2 SQIVND (reference sequence). The ends were cut back, 8 bases at V and 11 bases at J, with 16 bases in the middle. This chain's CDR3 is CASWGTRGTQHF. The CDR3 bases are TGTGCCAGTTGGGGGACCCGGGGGACCCAGCATTTT.

A word on this clone: In the same sample, other DNA sequences code for this CDR3. This chain links TRBV7-9 with TRBJ1-3, with unresolved D. The CDR3 has 14 residues. V was pared by 0 bases and J by 0 bases, with 3 bases between. Germline assignment: CDR1 SEHNR and CDR2 FQNEAQ (reference sequence). The CDR3 DNA reads TGTGCCAGCAGCTTAGCCGGCTCTGGAAACACCATATATTTT. Translated: CASSLAGSGNTIYF.

V gene TRBV2 combines with J gene TRBJ2-1; D might be TRBD2 (7 bases). V was cut by 7 bases and J by 8 bases, with 15 bases left in between. Germline CDR1 and CDR2: SNHLY and FYNNEI. CDR3 length: 13 residues. The CDR3 sequence: CASNPTGGYEQFF. In DNA form, the CDR3 reads TGTGCCAGCAACCCAACGGGGGGCTATGAGCAGTTCTTC.

V and J are TRBV6-5 and TRBJ1-3, with D unclear. V lost 6 bases to trimming and J lost 0 bases, with 12 bases between them. CDR1 MNHEY and CDR2 SVGAGI come from the germline V gene. This CDR3 has 15 amino acids. The CDR3 coding sequence is TGTGCCAGCAGGTCCGGCGGGAGCTCTGGAAACACCATATATTTT. It encodes CASRSGGSSGNTIYF.

This sequence joins TRBV5-1 and TRBJ1-5; 7 positions agree with TRBD1. CDR3 size: 14 residues. Per the germline V gene, CDR1 is SGHRS and CDR2 is YFSETQ. Trimming cost V 4 bases and J 3 bases; bases outside gene matches: 4. The CDR3, as DNA: TGCGCCAGCAGCCGAGGGGGCCCCAATCAGCCCCAGCATTTT. Amino acid sequence: CASSRGGPNQPQHF.

The rearrangement uses TRBV5-1 and TRBJ1-4; TRBD1 matches at 7 bases. This CDR3 region has 15 residues. J lost 1 base, V lost 3 bases, and 3 bases had no gene match. Germline CDR1 reads SGHRS; CDR2 reads YFSETQ. CDR3 in DNA: TGCGCCAGCAGCTCCCAGGGGGGAACTAATGAAAAACTGTTTTTT. Its translation is CASSSQGGTNEKLFF.

The rearrangement uses TRBV11-1 and TRBJ2-3; D perhaps matches TRBD1 (6 bases). Trimming took off 5 bases at V and 0 bases at J, with 15 bases between the two ends. Germline lookup yields CDR1 SGHAT and CDR2 FQDESV (reference sequence). CDR3 size: 16 residues. The CDR3: CASSLNGQSSTDTQYF. The CDR3 DNA reads as TGTGCCAGCAGCCTAAACGGACAGTCTAGCACAGATACGCAGTATTTT.

The chain employs TRBV29-1 and TRBJ2-1, with 7 bases fitting TRBD1. The V gene end was trimmed by 6 bases and the J gene end by 0 bases; junction bases not matched to a gene: 5. CDR1 and CDR2 from the germline V gene are SQVTM and ANQGSEA. The CDR3 consists of 14 residues. The chain's CDR3 is CSVEDRSSYNEQFF. CDR3 nucleotides: TGCAGCGTCGAGGACAGGAGCTCCTACAATGAGCAGTTCTTC.

The chain joins TRBV12-3 or TRBV12-4 to TRBJ1-1; D remains unclear. The germline V and J ends were trimmed by 5 bases and 7 bases, with 14 bases remaining between them. The CDR3 has 13 residues. The CDR3: CASSTRLGSEAFF. DNA for the CDR3: TGTGCCAGCAGTACCCGACTTGGTAGTGAAGCTTTCTTT.

This sequence joins TRBV7-2 and TRBJ1-2, with unresolved D. Trimming removed 10 bases from V and 2 bases from J, with 14 bases in between. Germline V gene data show CDR1 as SGHTA and CDR2 as FQGNSA. The CDR3 is 13 amino acids. DNA of the CDR3: TGTGCCACCGTACCACAGACAAACTATGGCTACACCTTC. As protein: CATVPQTNYGYTF.

This clone occurred once. The chain links TRBV3-1 (or the pseudogene TRBV3-2) to TRBJ1-2; 7 nucleotides agree with TRBD1. This CDR3 is built from 13 residues. Germline CDR1 reads LGHDT; CDR2 reads YNNKEL (reference sequence). J lost 8 bases, V lost 3 bases, and 6 bases had no gene match. The CDR3 bases are TGTGCCAGCAGCCAGGCGGGGACAGAGGGCTACACCTTC. It translates to CASSQAGTEGYTF.